A single sample is the source of the 26 T cell receptor beta chains below, sequenced in a study of T cells in Graves' hyperthyroidism and ophthalmopathy. It was RNA transcripts that yielded the amplified TCR beta CDR3 regions. TCR CDR3 regions were first amplified by RT-PCR with HTBI primers. MiXCR was run by TCRdb on the multiplex PCR reads, yielding one entry per CDR3 protein. The profile shows approximately 600,000 distinct CDR3 sequences, around 15% of them singletons. Source material: blood. The source of these receptors is a woman aged 25 to 39 with Graves' hyperthyroidism.

This clonotype was counted many times. The chain links TRBV7-9 to TRBJ1-2, with 9 bases lining up with TRBD1. Germline values: CDR1 SEHNR, CDR2 FQNEAQ (reference sequence). The CDR3 is made up of 15 amino acids. The V segment lost 2 bases and the J segment 4 bases; nucleotides outside the gene matches: 5. The CDR3 coding sequence is TGTGCCAGCAGCTTACCCGGGACAGGGCTCTATGGCTACACCTTC. It translates to CASSLPGTGLYGYTF. The full variable domain, its missing parts supplied by reference TRBV7-9 and TRBJ1-2, is DTGVSQNPRHKITKRGQNVTFRCDPISEHNRLYWYRQTLGQGPEFLTYFQNEAQLEKSRLLSDRFSAERPKGSFSTLEIQRTEQGDSAMYLCASSLPGTGLYGYTFGSGTRLTVV.

The chain combines TRBV4-1 with TRBJ1-2; no reliable D call. Trimming took off 0 bases at V and 4 bases at J, with 12 bases between the two ends. CDR1 is MGHRA, CDR2 YSYEKL, per germline. This CDR3 contains 15 residues. The CDR3 region is CASSQEERRGYGYTF. CDR3 bases: TGCGCCAGCAGCCAAGAAGAGAGGAGAGGCTATGGCTACACCTTC.

This clonotype was seen ten or more times. The chain is built from TRBV2 and TRBJ2-5; 10 bases are a match to TRBD1. The junction had 2 bases not matched to a gene; V was cut back by 5 bases and J by 5 bases. Looked up from germline, CDR1 is SNHLY and CDR2 is FYNNEI. The length of the CDR3 is 13 residues. This CDR3 reads CASSWDRGETQYF. For the CDR3, the DNA is TGTGCCAGCAGTTGGGACAGGGGCGAGACCCAGTACTTC.

This clonotype was found many times. V and J are TRBV6-1 and TRBJ1-6, with D unresolved. CDR3 length: 15 residues. The ends were cut back, 7 bases at V and 1 base at J, with 11 bases in the middle. Germline lookup yields CDR1 MNHNS and CDR2 SASEGT. The CDR3 is CASTKQSSYNSPLHF. The CDR3 nucleotides are TGTGCCAGCACCAAACAGTCGTCCTATAATTCACCCCTCCACTTT.

This clonotype was seen many times. The chain has TRBV20-1 and TRBJ2-1; a weak D match, TRBD2 (6 bases). Germline CDR1 and CDR2: DFQATT and SNEGSKA (reference sequence). There are 19 residues in the CDR3. V was shortened by 0 bases and J by 5 bases, with 26 bases between the two germline ends. CDR3 bases: TGCAGTGCTAGAGATAACCCGTCCACGTCGGGGACTCCTAACAATGAGCAGTTCTTC. Translation: CSARDNPSTSGTPNNEQFF.

This clonotype appeared many times. This chain connects TRBV6-1 to TRBJ2-5, with D hard to call. With 6 bases removed from V and 5 bases from J, the gap between germline ends came to 22 bases. This CDR3 spans 16 amino acids. Germline loops: CDR1 MNHNS, CDR2 SASEGT. CDR3 in DNA: TGTGCCAGCAGCCCTGGTGGCAGCTTGTTGGATGAGACCCAGTACTTC. Amino acids: CASSPGGSLLDETQYF.

On this clonotype: This may come from a read error, since a much larger clone is one base off. CDR3 loop: CASKGTGITYEQHF. For the CDR3, the DNA is TGTGCCAGCAAAGGGACAGGCATAACCTACGAGCAGCACTTC. This sequence joins TRBV2 and TRBJ2-7, with TRBD1 matching 8 bases. Germline V lookup: CDR1 SNHLY, CDR2 FYNNEI. The CDR3 has 14 residues.

This clonotype was detected many times. The chain is built from TRBV20-1 and TRBJ1-1; 8 bases line up with TRBD1. In germline, CDR1 is DFQATT, CDR2 SNEGSKA (reference sequence). V lost 0 bases and J lost 1; bases outside the gene matches: 1. This CDR3 region has 14 residues. The CDR3 DNA sequence: TGCAGTGCTAGAGATGGGACAGGGAACACTGAAGCTTTCTTT. Its protein is CSARDGTGNTEAFF.

This clonotype was recorded many times. The V call is TRBV7-2, the J call TRBJ2-3, with TRBD1 matching 7 bases. The trim removed 5 bases at V and 2 bases at J, leaving 10 bases unmatched. Germline V lookup: CDR1 SGHTA, CDR2 FQGNSA. CDR3 length: 16 residues. The CDR3 DNA is TGTGCCAGCAGCCTTAGGACAGGTGCATACACAGATACGCAGTATTTT. Its protein is CASSLRTGAYTDTQYF.

This clonotype was counted many times. The chain recombines TRBV15 with TRBJ1-2; D is ambiguous. Germline assignment: CDR1 LNHNV and CDR2 YYDKDF (reference sequence). CDR3 length: 13 amino acids. Trimming stripped 0 bases from V and 5 bases from J, with 7 bases between. The CDR3 region is CATSRDGPYGYTF. The CDR3 nucleotides read TGTGCCACCAGCAGAGATGGCCCGTATGGCTACACCTTC.

This clonotype was recorded a few times. V gene TRBV12-3 or TRBV12-4 combines with J gene TRBJ2-1, with 10 bases matching TRBD2. CDR3 length: 18 amino acids. With 3 bases clipped from V and 4 bases from J, the junction kept 12 bases outside the gene matches. Here the CDR3 DNA reads TGTGCCAGCAGTTTTCGGCTAGCGGGAGAGGGGGGTTACAATGAGCAGTTCTTC. Amino acids: CASSFRLAGEGGYNEQFF.

This clonotype was picked up a small number of times. This chain joins TRBV10-3 and TRBJ1-4; D gene ambiguous. CDR1 and CDR2 (germline): ENHRY, SYGVKD. V lost 0 bases and J lost 6, with 5 bases in between. The CDR3 sequence is 13 residues long. CDR3: CAISESYDEKLFF. For the CDR3, the DNA is TGTGCCATCAGTGAGTCGTATGATGAAAAACTGTTTTTT.

The sample holds a few counts of this clonotype. The chain couples TRBV19 to TRBJ1-1; D gene uncertain. Germline values: CDR1 LNHDA, CDR2 SQIVND (reference sequence). The CDR3 contains 12 residues. Between the trimmed V and J ends, which lost 3 bases and 1 base, there was a span of 3 bases. CDR3 region: CASSITNTEAFF. The CDR3 DNA reads as TGTGCCAGTAGTATTACGAACACTGAAGCTTTCTTT. Drawing the rest from reference TRBV19 and TRBJ1-1, the complete variable domain is DGGITQSPKYLFRKEGQNVTLSCEQNLNHDAMYWYRQDPGQGLRLIYYSQIVNDFQKGDIAEGYSVSREKKESFPLTVTSAQKNPTAFYLCASSITNTEAFFGQGTRLTVV.

There are many counts of this clonotype. V and J are TRBV12-3 or TRBV12-4 and TRBJ2-1; D ambiguous. The CDR3 consists of 11 residues. V was trimmed by 3 bases and J by 8 bases, leaving 5 bases between them. The chain's CDR3 is CASSLTDEQFF. The CDR3 region has the DNA TGTGCCAGCAGTTTGACTGATGAGCAGTTCTTC.

In this sample, this clonotype turned up many times. The V and J genes are TRBV2 and TRBJ1-1; TRBD1 might be the D (5 bases). Germline V gene lookup returns CDR1 SNHLY and CDR2 FYNNEI. V dropped 5 bases and J dropped 2 bases, with 12 bases sitting between them. The length of the CDR3 is 14 residues. The CDR3, as DNA: TGTGCCAGCAGTAGGGGCAGGACCAACACTGAAGCTTTCTTT. Its translation is CASSRGRTNTEAFF.

This clonotype showed up many times. This chain uses TRBV28 with TRBJ2-1; the D gene is possibly TRBD2 (5 bases). V was cut by 6 bases and J by 0 bases, with 15 bases left in between. Germline-derived CDR1 and CDR2 are MDHEN and SYDVKM. The CDR3 contains 16 residues. DNA of the CDR3: TGTGCCAGCAGCTCCTGGCGGGTTCTCTCCTACAATGAGCAGTTCTTC. Protein product: CASSSWRVLSYNEQFF.

Many counts were recorded for this clonotype. The rearrangement links TRBV20-1 to TRBJ2-1, with TRBD2 as a possible D gene (6 bases). The CDR3 spans 13 residues. Germline V gene lookup returns CDR1 DFQATT and CDR2 SNEGSKA (reference sequence). Trimming left V 0 bases short and J 7 bases short, with 10 bases between. The CDR3 is CSARDGRGNEQFF. The CDR3 coding sequence is TGCAGTGCTAGAGATGGACGGGGGAATGAGCAGTTCTTC.

Many counts were recorded for this clonotype. The V and J genes are TRBV11-3 and TRBJ2-1, with D tentatively TRBD2 (6 bases). V was shortened by 8 bases and J by 5 bases, with 10 bases between the two germline ends. Germline V gene sequence: CDR1 SGHNT, CDR2 YENEEA. The CDR3 is 12 residues long. As DNA, the CDR3 is TGTGCCAGCGGGAGGAGTGACAATGAGCAGTTCTTC. It specifies CASGRSDNEQFF.

In this sample, this clonotype turned up many times. V usage is TRBV30 and J usage is TRBJ2-1; tentatively, D is TRBD2 (5 bases). The CDR3 length is 13 residues. CDR1 and CDR2 (germline): GTSNPN, SVGIG (reference sequence). V was clipped by 2 bases and J by 9 bases, with 14 bases between them. CDR3 sequence: CAWSTIEGGEQFF. The CDR3 DNA sequence: TGTGCCTGGAGTACTATTGAGGGTGGTGAGCAGTTCTTC.

This clonotype has ten or more counts. The V call is TRBV20-1, the J call TRBJ2-1, with TRBD1 matching 10 bases. The V and J ends lost 4 bases and 8 bases, in that order; junction bases with no gene match: 8. In germline, CDR1 is DFQATT, CDR2 SNEGSKA (reference sequence). The CDR3 runs 14 residues. The CDR3 is CSAIDRGRIYEQFF. Written as DNA, the CDR3 is TGCAGTGCTATCGACAGGGGGCGCATCTATGAGCAGTTCTTC.

The gene calls are TRBV6-2 or TRBV6-3 and TRBJ2-7, with 8 bases that match TRBD1. Unmatched junction bases numbered 8, after V lost 4 bases and J lost 0 bases. CDR3 length: 16 residues. Germline V gene sequence: CDR1 MNHEY, CDR2 SVGEGT. This CDR3 reads CASSFSGTGSSYEQYF. The CDR3 DNA reads as TGTGCCAGCAGTTTTTCCGGGACAGGAAGCTCCTACGAGCAGTACTTC.

V gene TRBV5-1 combines with J gene TRBJ1-5, with 7 bases aligning to TRBD1. The V gene's germline CDR1 is SGHRS and CDR2 YFSETQ. V lost 3 bases, J lost 3 bases, and 6 bases stayed unmatched. CDR3 length equals 15 residues. The CDR3 DNA reads TGCGCCAGCAGCTACAGGGGAGGTTTCAATCAGCCCCAGCATTTT. It encodes CASSYRGGFNQPQHF.

This clonotype has just a few counts. The chain uses TRBV28 and TRBJ1-1; 7 bases are shared with TRBD1. V was clipped by 8 bases and J by 10 bases; unmatched bases: 4. Germline-derived CDR1 and CDR2 are MDHEN and SYDVKM. This CDR3 is built from 10 residues. CDR3 amino acids: CASLYRGAFF. CDR3 in DNA: TGTGCCAGCCTGTACAGGGGAGCTTTCTTT. The variable domain in full, with the rest retrieved from reference TRBV28 and TRBJ1-1, is DVKVTQSSRYLVKRTGEKVFLECVQDMDHENMFWYRQDPGLGLRLIYFSYDVKMKEKGDIPEGYSVSREKKERFSLILESASTNQTSMYLCASLYRGAFFGQGTRLTVV.

Regarding this clonotype: This may come from a read error, since a much larger clone is one base off. V and J are TRBV27 and TRBJ1-5; TRBD1 matches at 7 bases. CDR3 length: 14 amino acids. Germline values: CDR1 MNHEY, CDR2 SMNVEV (reference sequence). The CDR3 loop reads CASGFTGVSQPQHF. CDR3 DNA: TGTGCCAGCGGTTTCACAGGGGTCAGCCAGCCCCAGCATTTT.

In regard to this clonotype: With a much larger clone just one base away, this may be a read error. The V and J genes are TRBV12-3 or TRBV12-4 and TRBJ1-1; possibly TRBD1 for D (6 bases). Trimming stripped 4 bases from V and 4 bases from J, with 16 bases between. The CDR3 runs to 15 residues. CDR3 coding DNA: TGTGCCAGCAGTTCAGGGGTTACTGGGGGCACTGAAGCTTTCTTT. This encodes CASSSGVTGGTEAFF.

This chain joins TRBV12-3 or TRBV12-4 and TRBJ2-7, with 11 bases aligning to TRBD2. The CDR3 contains 14 residues. The V segment lost 9 bases and the J segment 4 bases; nucleotides outside the gene matches: 8. CDR3 in DNA: TGTGCCAGTCAATTGACTAGCGGGATTTACGAGCAGTACTTC. Translated: CASQLTSGIYEQYF.